The clone carrying this TCR beta chain appeared once. The antigen remains unidentified. The assay was immunoSEQ multiplex PCR, and TCRdb's table has in-frame clones only and misses some. The sample lists tens of thousands of clones, approximately 85% occurring once. Per the germline V gene, CDR1 is SGHRS and CDR2 is YFSETQ. The junction had 8 bases not matched to a gene; V was cut back by 2 bases and J by 6 bases. The CDR3 spans 15 residues. This entry comes from a study of T cells in narcolepsy. Study summary: Donors had narcolepsy type 1 or type 2, or were healthy controls.

Study-wide points: No autoreactive T cell clone sequences appeared in some memory CD4+ repertoires. Same-patient CSF and blood CD4+ T cell clonotypes included HCRT-specific and TRIB2-specific autoreactive ones. Blood of same and different patients, but not healthy controls, reportedly held recurring autoreactive clonotypes.

The rearrangement uses TRBV5-1 and TRBJ2-1, with 7 bases fitting TRBD1. The clonotype comes from a human donor with narcolepsy. Sequences were obtained from CD45RA- memory CD4+ T cells from PBMCs. The CDR3 nucleotides are TGCGCCAGCAGCTTCGCCATCACAGGGGTCAATGAGCAGTTCTTC. Its protein product is CASSFAITGVNEQFF.